The sample holds many counts of the clone carrying this T cell receptor (beta chain). Construction of the TCRbeta library involved unique molecular identifiers. TCRdb independently ran MiXCR on the PCR reads; one entry per CDR3 protein. Of about 690,000 distinct CDR3 sequences listed, 16% are singletons. The data were taken from a study of T-cell reconstitution after alpha-beta-depleted transplantation in children. Germline V lookup: CDR1 DFQATT, CDR2 SNEGSKA (reference sequence). The length of the CDR3 is 15 residues. V was pared by 4 bases and J by 5 bases, with 20 bases between. This receptor was taken from a human donor who donated a stem cell graft to a child with acute myeloid leukemia. The chain links TRBV20-1 to TRBJ1-1, with D possibly TRBD1 on 5 matching bases. The sample was PBMCs from the stem cell graft donor, taken from the stem cell graft. The CDR3 loop is CSATLGRLRRTEAFF. DNA for the CDR3: TGCAGTGCTACCTTGGGACGGTTAAGGAGGACTGAAGCTTTCTTT.